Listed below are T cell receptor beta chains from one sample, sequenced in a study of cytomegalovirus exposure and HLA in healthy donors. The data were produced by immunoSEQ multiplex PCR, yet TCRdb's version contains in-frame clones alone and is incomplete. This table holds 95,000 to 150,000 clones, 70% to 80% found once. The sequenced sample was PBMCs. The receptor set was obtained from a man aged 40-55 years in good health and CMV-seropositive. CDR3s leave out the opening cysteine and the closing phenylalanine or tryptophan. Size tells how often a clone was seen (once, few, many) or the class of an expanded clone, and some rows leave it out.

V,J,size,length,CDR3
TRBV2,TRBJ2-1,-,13,ASSEEQIYYNEQF
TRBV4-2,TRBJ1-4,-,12,ASSPMRGNEKLF
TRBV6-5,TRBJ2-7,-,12,ASSYSTAMGEQY
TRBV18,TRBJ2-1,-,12,ASSPLSTSGEQF
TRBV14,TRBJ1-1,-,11,ASSQSRVTEAF
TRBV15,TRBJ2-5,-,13,ATSRDRSGQETQY
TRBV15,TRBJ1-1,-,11,ATSRVRTAEAF
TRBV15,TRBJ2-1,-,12,ATSRATGIGEQF
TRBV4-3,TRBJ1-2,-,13,ASSQDLGQRSGYT
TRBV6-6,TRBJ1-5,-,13,ASRQRGPSNQPQH
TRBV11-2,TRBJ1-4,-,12,ASREAGGDEKLF
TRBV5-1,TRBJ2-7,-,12,ASSLAGQNYEQY
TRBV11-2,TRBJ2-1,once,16,ASSLDDPGFSSYNEQF
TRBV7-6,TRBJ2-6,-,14,ASSLVERSGANVLT
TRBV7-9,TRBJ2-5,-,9,ASSLEGTKY
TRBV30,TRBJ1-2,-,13,AWTDFTPHLGGYT
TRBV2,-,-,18,ASSQPRTSGGAFSSYEQY
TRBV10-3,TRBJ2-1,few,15,AISEGIAGSTGPEQF